This T cell receptor (beta chain) is drawn from a study of T cell responses to AZD1222 COVID-19 vaccine. For this clone: Its antigen is undetermined.

Germline-derived CDR1 and CDR2 are SGHVS and FQNEAQ. V trimming: 5 bases; J trimming: 3 bases; junction bases outside the gene matches: 15. The length of the CDR3 is 19 residues. Profiled with immunoSEQ multiplex PCR; TCRdb holds only in-frame clones, not every one. The sample includes 110,000 to 150,000 clones, approximately 94% seen only once; the top ten take over 8%. The study's findings and limits: In a largely white British group with more females than males, clonal diversity was possibly underestimated.

The sample was peripheral blood, taken on day 0 of AZD1222 vaccination. This clonotype was obtained from an adult in good health. The chain couples TRBV7-8 to TRBJ1-5, with 11 bases that match TRBD1. The CDR3 loop reads CASSLGTGGRLVYNQPQHF. For the CDR3, the DNA is TGTGCCAGCAGCCTTGGGACAGGGGGACGCCTAGTGTACAATCAGCCCCAGCATTTT.